These 8 T cell receptor beta chains came from one sample sequenced in a study of PD-1 blockade in classical Hodgkin lymphoma. Following autologous stem cell transplantation, relapse occurred in every patient, and exposure to brentuximab vedotin varied. The method was immunoSEQ multiplex PCR; TCRdb's version includes in-frame clones alone and lacks a portion of them. The profile shows 25,000 to 30,000 clones, approximately 74% of them singletons. The sample in question was peripheral blood mononuclear cells (PBMCs), obtained before the second cycle of nivolumab. These receptors came from a human donor with classical Hodgkin lymphoma.

The chain uses TRBV29-1 and TRBJ1-5, with D hard to call. Trimming stripped 6 bases from V and 3 bases from J, with 12 bases between. The CDR3 is 13 residues long. Germline assignment: CDR1 SQVTM and CDR2 ANQGSEA. The CDR3 coding sequence is TGCAGCGTCGCAGAGACCCCCAATCAGCCCCAGCATTTT. Protein product: CSVAETPNQPQHF.

The chain carries TRBV5-1 and TRBJ2-1, with D possibly being TRBD2 (5 bases). This CDR3 comprises 13 residues. Trimming took off 4 bases at V and 6 bases at J, with 11 bases between the two ends. Germline V gives CDR1 SGHRS, CDR2 YFSETQ. DNA of the CDR3: TGCGCCAGCAGCCCCCCAACTAGCAATGAGCAGTTCTTC. Translating it yields CASSPPTSNEQFF.

The rearrangement links TRBV29-1 to TRBJ2-5; the D gene could be TRBD1 or TRBD2 (5 bases each). Trimming took off 6 bases at V and 0 bases at J, with 20 bases between the two ends. Per the germline V gene, CDR1 is SQVTM and CDR2 is ANQGSEA. The CDR3 has 16 amino acids. CDR3 residues: CSVPRGPESYQETQYF. In DNA, the CDR3 is TGCAGCGTACCAAGGGGACCGGAGTCGTACCAAGAGACCCAGTACTTC.

The chain combines TRBV13 with TRBJ1-1; 8 nucleotides line up with TRBD1. The length of the CDR3 is 13 residues. Trimming cost V 0 bases and J 6 bases; bases outside gene matches: 0. Germline CDR1 and CDR2: PRHDT and FYEKMQ (reference sequence). Here the CDR3 DNA reads TGTGCCAGCAGCTTAGGACAGGGGGCTGAAGCTTTCTTT. Encoded protein: CASSLGQGAEAFF.

The chain is built from TRBV21-1 and TRBJ1-2. TRBV21-1 corresponds to a pseudogene. The CDR3 sequence is 13 residues long. DNA for the CDR3: TGTGCCAGCAGCGTCCCCGGGGGTTATGGCTACACCTTC. Its protein is CASSVPGGYGYTF.

The J gene is TRBJ2-1, the V gene TRBV6-5; TRBD1 aligns across 7 bases. The CDR3 totals 14 residues. V lost 7 bases, J lost 4 bases, and 7 bases stayed unmatched. Germline CDR1 is MNHEY and CDR2 is SVGAGI. The CDR3 protein is CASKQGNPYNEQFF. CDR3 sequence (DNA): TGTGCCAGCAAACAGGGGAACCCGTACAATGAGCAGTTCTTC.

The chain carries TRBV28 and TRBJ2-7; the match to TRBD1 covers 10 bases. This CDR3 region has 15 residues. V was pared by 6 bases and J by 6 bases, with 11 bases of the junction left unmatched. The germline V gene encodes CDR1 MDHEN and CDR2 SYDVKM. CDR3 nucleotides: TGTGCCAGCAGCCTCCGGGGGACAGGGGTAACCGAGCAGTACTTC. As protein: CASSLRGTGVTEQYF. Full variable domain (rest looked up from reference TRBV28 and TRBJ2-7): DVKVTQSSRYLVKRTGEKVFLECVQDMDHENMFWYRQDPGLGLRLIYFSYDVKMKEKGDIPEGYSVSREKKERFSLILESASTNQTSMYLCASSLRGTGVTEQYFGPGTRLTVT.

This rearrangement joins TRBV5-4 to TRBJ2-3; no clear D. This CDR3 has 12 amino acids. Between the trimmed V and J ends, which lost 7 bases and 2 bases, there was a span of 8 bases. CDR1 SGHNT and CDR2 YYREEE come from the germline V gene (reference sequence). The CDR3 loop reads CASLGDTDTQYF. The CDR3 DNA reads as TGTGCCAGCTTAGGAGACACAGATACGCAGTATTTT.